This T cell receptor (beta chain) was sequenced during a study of blood T cell repertoires in COVID-19. A few counts support this clone. Here immunoSEQ multiplex PCR was the method, and the copy in TCRdb shows in-frame clones only, minus some. The table shows 50,000 to 65,000 clones, with just over 70% occurring only once. In terms of age and location, participants ranged from roughly 18 to 95 years and lived in approximately 26 US areas. Germline trimming cut 3 bases from V and 6 bases from J; bases unmatched to any gene: 8. The germline CDR1 and CDR2 sequences are SGDLS and YYNGEE. The CDR3 has 15 amino acids.

The sequence derives from a woman between 55 and 75 years old who had been exposed to COVID-19. The material sequenced was PBMCs or T cells enriched from blood (not recorded which). J is TRBJ2-1 and V is TRBV9, with TRBD2 identical over 8 bases. The CDR3 DNA is TGTGCCAGCAGCGCCTCTCTAGCGGGTTCCAATGAGCAGTTCTTC. Translating gives CASSASLAGSNEQFF.